Shown below are 7 T cell receptor beta chains from a single sample sequenced in a study of graft-versus-host responses after intestinal transplantation. This table comes from immunoSEQ multiplex PCR, and its TCRdb copy is limited to in-frame clones, with some not included. The table includes about 81,000 clones, around 93% detected once. The antigens for these receptors are not known. Material: unstimulated CD4+ T cells sorted from spleen or lymph node cells, obtained before transplant. The receptors here all came from a human donor who was the organ donor for an intestinal transplant.

V usage is TRBV29-1 and J usage is TRBJ1-1, with D perhaps matching TRBD1 (6 bases). The CDR3 covers 13 residues. Germline lookup yields CDR1 SQVTM and CDR2 ANQGSEA. The germline V and J ends were trimmed by 7 bases and 4 bases, with 16 bases remaining between them. CDR3 in amino acids: CSAPRDIGTEAFF. CDR3 DNA sequence: TGCAGCGCCCCCCGGGACATTGGCACTGAAGCTTTCTTT.

The gene calls are TRBV2 and TRBJ2-5; 7 bases line up with TRBD2. V gave up 6 bases and J gave up 9 bases; unmatched junction bases: 10. Per germline, CDR1 SNHLY and CDR2 FYNNEI. The CDR3 runs 13 residues. CDR3 residues: CASRAGPLGPQYF. The CDR3 nucleotides read TGTGCCAGCAGAGCGGGACCGCTTGGGCCCCAGTACTTC.

This clone was seen a single time. The CDR3 is CASSQNRGTQYF. CDR3 sequence (DNA): TGTGCCAGCAGCCAGAACAGGGGCACGCAGTATTTT. This chain joins TRBV28 and TRBJ2-3, with 7 bases fitting TRBD1. V lost 6 bases, J lost 9 bases, and 6 bases stayed unmatched. This CDR3 comprises 12 residues. CDR1 MDHEN and CDR2 SYDVKM come from the germline V gene.

The rearrangement joins TRBV2 to TRBJ2-3; 8 bases agree with TRBD2. Per the germline V gene, CDR1 is SNHLY and CDR2 is FYNNEI. The CDR3 consists of 16 residues. With 9 bases clipped from V and 0 bases from J, the junction kept 11 bases outside the gene matches. The CDR3 DNA follows: TGTGCCAGAGGGACTAGTCCGGGATCGAGCACAGATACGCAGTATTTT. Amino acid sequence: CARGTSPGSSTDTQYF.

This clone is a singleton in its sample. Written as DNA, the CDR3 is TGCGCCAGCAGTGAAGGGGGGGTAGGAAATGAGCAGTTCTTC. Translated: CASSEGGVGNEQFF. V and J are TRBV10-1 and TRBJ2-1; a weak D match, TRBD2 (7 bases). V dropped 3 bases and J dropped 7 bases, with 13 bases sitting between them. This CDR3 has 14 amino acids. Germline CDR1 WNHNN, CDR2 SYGVQD (reference sequence).

The chain carries TRBV11-3 and TRBJ2-1; the D gene is possibly TRBD2 (6 bases). The CDR3 sequence is 14 residues long. From germline, CDR1 is SGHNT and CDR2 YENEEA. V lost 4 bases to trimming and J lost 7 bases, with 14 bases between them. The CDR3 sequence is CASSSGSRGNEQFF. CDR3 DNA: TGTGCCAGCAGCTCCGGGTCTCGGGGGAATGAGCAGTTCTTC.

This rearrangement joins TRBV11-2 to TRBJ2-5; weak D call: TRBD1 (6 bases). CDR3 length equals 15 residues. V lost 5 bases and J lost 1, with 14 bases in between. Germline V lookup: CDR1 SGHAT, CDR2 FQNNGV. The CDR3 sequence: CASSPGTGPQETQYF. The CDR3 DNA reads as TGTGCCAGCAGCCCCGGAACAGGGCCCCAAGAGACCCAGTACTTC.